The 8 T cell receptor beta chains below come from one sample, sequenced in a study of identical twins. TCRdb re-analysed the 5' RACE reads in MiXCR, keeping a single row per CDR3 protein. This sample carries some 560,000 distinct CDR3 sequences, 9.6% of them seen once, and the ten largest clones take 2.5% to 3.5%. This sample was shared with a second study, whose subject was yellow fever vaccine responses in identical twins.

Sequencing used PBMCs. The receptors stem from a woman younger than 35 in good health.

This clonotype was recorded at least ten times. This chain links TRBV29-1 with TRBJ2-7; 7 bases align to TRBD2. CDR3 length equals 15 residues. The V gene's germline CDR1 is SQVTM and CDR2 ANQGSEA. Germline trimming cut 8 bases from V and 2 bases from J; bases unmatched to any gene: 15. The CDR3 nucleotides are TGCAGCCCGAGCGATCATCCGGGACTAACCTACGAGCAGTACTTC. The encoded protein is CSPSDHPGLTYEQYF.

This clonotype has more than one count but fewer than ten. This chain connects TRBV5-1 to TRBJ2-7, with D perhaps TRBD2 (6 bases). The V end lost 2 bases, the J end lost 8 bases, and 20 bases lay between the germline ends. The CDR3 loop spans 15 amino acids. The germline V gene has CDR1 SGHRS and CDR2 YFSETQ. The CDR3 spells CASSLGSGDPLQQYF. CDR3 bases: TGCGCCAGCAGCTTAGGTAGCGGAGATCCCCTGCAGCAGTACTTC.

Only a few counts were recorded for this clonotype. V usage is TRBV11-1 and J usage is TRBJ2-1, with TRBD2 matching 11 bases. The V gene end was trimmed by 4 bases and the J gene end by 7 bases; junction bases not matched to a gene: 18. Germline V CDR1 and CDR2: SGHAT, FQDESV (reference sequence). The CDR3 has 19 residues. CDR3 sequence reads: CASSSSVSGGAGGWNEQFF. CDR3 sequence (DNA): TGTGCCAGCAGCTCCTCGGTTAGCGGGGGGGCCGGCGGTTGGAATGAGCAGTTCTTC.

The rearrangement uses TRBV7-2 and TRBJ2-4; 9 nucleotides align to TRBD1. CDR1 is SGHTA and CDR2 is FQGNSA in the germline V gene. The CDR3 is made up of 17 amino acids. After removal of 0 bases from V and 2 bases from J, the junction contained 5 bases not matched to a gene. In nucleotides, the CDR3 is TGTGCCAGCAGCTTAGCAGCGGGACAGGGAACCAAAAACATTCAGTACTTC. As protein: CASSLAAGQGTKNIQYF.

This clonotype was counted many times. This chain links TRBV29-1 with TRBJ2-5; 12 nucleotides line up with TRBD2. The CDR3 is 16 amino acids. Unmatched junction bases numbered 10, after V lost 4 bases and J lost 4 bases. Germline loops: CDR1 SQVTM, CDR2 ANQGSEA. The chain's CDR3 is CSVVRLAGVEAETQYF. The CDR3 region has the DNA TGCAGCGTTGTTAGACTAGCGGGAGTAGAGGCAGAGACCCAGTACTTC.

V is TRBV30 and J is TRBJ2-6; D uncertain. V was shortened by 4 bases and J by 4 bases, with 8 bases between the two germline ends. Germline V CDR1 and CDR2: GTSNPN, SVGIG (reference sequence). CDR3 size: 13 residues. CDR3 protein: CAWTRSGANVLTF. The CDR3 DNA sequence: TGTGCCTGGACCCGGTCAGGGGCCAACGTCCTGACTTTC.

The table lists this clonotype with a few counts. The chain has TRBV5-4 and TRBJ1-1, with D tentatively TRBD1 (6 bases). V lost 1 base, J lost 7 bases, and 8 bases lay in between. The CDR3 has 12 amino acids. In germline, CDR1 is SGHNT, CDR2 YYREEE (reference sequence). Here the CDR3 DNA reads TGTGCCAGCAGCTTGACAGGGCTTGAAGCTTTCTTT. Protein: CASSLTGLEAFF.

This clonotype was seen many times. V and J are TRBV4-3 and TRBJ2-1; D not certain. Trimming stripped 0 bases from V and 9 bases from J, with 12 bases between. The CDR3 sequence is 14 residues long. Per the germline V gene, CDR1 is LGHNA and CDR2 is YSLEER. The CDR3 region is CASSQDQEVAEQFF. Here the CDR3 DNA reads TGCGCCAGCAGCCAAGATCAAGAGGTAGCTGAGCAGTTCTTC.